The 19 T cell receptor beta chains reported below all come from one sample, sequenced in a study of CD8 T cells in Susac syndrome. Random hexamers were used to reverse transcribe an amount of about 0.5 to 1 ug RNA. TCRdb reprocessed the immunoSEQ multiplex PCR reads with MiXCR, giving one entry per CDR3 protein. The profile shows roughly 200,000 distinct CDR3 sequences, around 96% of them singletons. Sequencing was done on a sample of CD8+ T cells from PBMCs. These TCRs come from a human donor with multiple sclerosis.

CDR3 region: CASTWGISDIQYF. The CDR3 coding sequence is TGTGCCAGCACCTGGGGAATATCGGACATTCAGTACTTC. The chain joins TRBV2 to TRBJ2-4; D is unresolved. The CDR3 loop spans 13 amino acids. Trimming stripped 7 bases from V and 8 bases from J, with 15 bases between. Per germline, CDR1 SNHLY and CDR2 FYNNEI.

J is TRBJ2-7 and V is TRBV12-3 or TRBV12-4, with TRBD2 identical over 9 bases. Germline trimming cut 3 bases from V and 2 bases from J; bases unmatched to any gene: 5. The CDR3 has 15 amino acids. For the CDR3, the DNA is TGTGCCAGCAGTTTGCAAGCGGGGGGACCCTACGAGCAGTACTTC. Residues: CASSLQAGGPYEQYF.

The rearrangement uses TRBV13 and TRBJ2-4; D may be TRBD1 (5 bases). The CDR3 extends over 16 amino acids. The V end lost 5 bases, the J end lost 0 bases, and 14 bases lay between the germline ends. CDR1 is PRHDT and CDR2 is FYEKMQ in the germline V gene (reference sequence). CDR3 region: CASSNLGAVAKNIQYF. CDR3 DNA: TGTGCCAGCAGCAACCTTGGGGCGGTAGCCAAAAACATTCAGTACTTC. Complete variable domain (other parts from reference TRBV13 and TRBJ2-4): AAGVIQSPRHLIKEKRETATLKCYPIPRHDTVYWYQQGPGQDPQFLISFYEKMQSDKGSIPDRFSAQQFSDYHSELNMSSLELGDSALYFCASSNLGAVAKNIQYFGAGTRLSVL.

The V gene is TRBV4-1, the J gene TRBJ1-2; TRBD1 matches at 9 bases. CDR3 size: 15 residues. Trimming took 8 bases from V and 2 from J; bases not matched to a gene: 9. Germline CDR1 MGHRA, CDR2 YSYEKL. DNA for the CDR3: TGCGCCAGCGGGATAGGACAGGGGATAAACTATGGCTACACCTTC. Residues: CASGIGQGINYGYTF.

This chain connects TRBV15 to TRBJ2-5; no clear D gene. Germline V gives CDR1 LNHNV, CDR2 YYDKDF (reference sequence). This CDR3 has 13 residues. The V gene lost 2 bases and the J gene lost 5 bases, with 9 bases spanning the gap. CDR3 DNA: TGTGCCACCAGCAGAAGGGTGGGGGAGACCCAGTACTTC. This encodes CATSRRVGETQYF.

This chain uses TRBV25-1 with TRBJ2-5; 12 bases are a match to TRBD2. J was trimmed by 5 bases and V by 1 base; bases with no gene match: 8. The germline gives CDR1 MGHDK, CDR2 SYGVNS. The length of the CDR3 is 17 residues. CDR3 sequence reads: CASSESRLAGVLETQYF. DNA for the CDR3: TGTGCCAGCAGTGAATCTCGACTAGCGGGAGTTCTGGAGACCCAGTACTTC. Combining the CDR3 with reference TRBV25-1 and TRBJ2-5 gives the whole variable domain EADIYQTPRYLVIGTGKKITLECSQTMGHDKMYWYQQDPGMELHLIHYSYGVNSTEKGDLSSESTVSRIRTEHFPLTLESARPSHTSQYLCASSESRLAGVLETQYFGPGTRLLVL.

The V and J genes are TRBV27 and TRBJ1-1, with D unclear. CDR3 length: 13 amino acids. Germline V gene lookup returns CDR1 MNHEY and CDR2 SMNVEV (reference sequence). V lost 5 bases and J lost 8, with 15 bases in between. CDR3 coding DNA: TGTGCCAGCAGTAGCCCCTTGGGAAGAGAAGCTTTCTTT. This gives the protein CASSSPLGREAFF.

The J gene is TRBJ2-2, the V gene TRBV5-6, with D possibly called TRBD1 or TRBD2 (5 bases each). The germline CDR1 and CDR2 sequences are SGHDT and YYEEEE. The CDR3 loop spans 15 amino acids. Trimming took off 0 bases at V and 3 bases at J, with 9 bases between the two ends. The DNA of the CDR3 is TGTGCCAGCAGCTTGGTTCAGGGAGACACCGGGGAGCTGTTTTTT. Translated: CASSLVQGDTGELFF.

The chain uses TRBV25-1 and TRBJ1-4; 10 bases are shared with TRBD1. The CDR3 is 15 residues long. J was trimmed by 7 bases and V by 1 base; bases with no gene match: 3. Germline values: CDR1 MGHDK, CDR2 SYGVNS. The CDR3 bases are TGTGCCAGCAGTGAATGGGGGACAGGGGCTGAAAAACTGTTTTTT. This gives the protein CASSEWGTGAEKLFF.

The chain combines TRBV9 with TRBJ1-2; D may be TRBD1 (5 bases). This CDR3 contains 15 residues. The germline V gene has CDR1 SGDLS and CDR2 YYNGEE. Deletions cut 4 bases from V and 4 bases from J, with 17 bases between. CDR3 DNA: TGTGCCAGCAGCAGATTAGGGACGGACCTCTATGGCTACACCTTC. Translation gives CASSRLGTDLYGYTF.

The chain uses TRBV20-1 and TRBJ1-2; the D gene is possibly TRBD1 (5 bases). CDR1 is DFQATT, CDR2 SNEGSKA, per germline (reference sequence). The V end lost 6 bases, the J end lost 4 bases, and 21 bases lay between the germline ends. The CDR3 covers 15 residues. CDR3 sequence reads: CSAETPGPGSYGYTF. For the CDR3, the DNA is TGCAGTGCCGAAACGCCCGGTCCAGGGAGCTATGGCTACACCTTC.

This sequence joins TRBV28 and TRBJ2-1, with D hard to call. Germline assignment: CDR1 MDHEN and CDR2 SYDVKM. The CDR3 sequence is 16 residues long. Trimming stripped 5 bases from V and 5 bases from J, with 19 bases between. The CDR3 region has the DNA TGTGCCAGCAGTCAATTAGGGCCGCTAACCCACAATGAGCAGTTCTTC. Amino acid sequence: CASSQLGPLTHNEQFF.

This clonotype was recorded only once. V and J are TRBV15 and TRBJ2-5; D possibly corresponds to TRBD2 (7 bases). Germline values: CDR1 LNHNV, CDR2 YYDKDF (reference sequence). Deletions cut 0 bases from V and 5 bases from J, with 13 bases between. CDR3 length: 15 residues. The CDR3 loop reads CATSRDGGGRETQYF. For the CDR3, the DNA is TGTGCCACCAGCAGAGATGGCGGGGGCCGGGAGACCCAGTACTTC.

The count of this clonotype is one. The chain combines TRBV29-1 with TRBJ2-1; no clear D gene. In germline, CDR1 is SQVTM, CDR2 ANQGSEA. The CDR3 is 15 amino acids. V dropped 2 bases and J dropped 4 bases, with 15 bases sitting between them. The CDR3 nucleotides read TGCAGCGTTGAACCCCCAGCTGGGATATACAATGAGCAGTTCTTC. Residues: CSVEPPAGIYNEQFF.

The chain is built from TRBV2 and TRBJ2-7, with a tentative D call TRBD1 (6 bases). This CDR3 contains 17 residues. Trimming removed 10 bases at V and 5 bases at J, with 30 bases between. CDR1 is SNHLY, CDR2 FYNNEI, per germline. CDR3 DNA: TGTGCCACTACAACCCTTGGACAGCCGGGGCAAGATAACGAGCAGTACTTC. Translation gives CATTTLGQPGQDNEQYF.

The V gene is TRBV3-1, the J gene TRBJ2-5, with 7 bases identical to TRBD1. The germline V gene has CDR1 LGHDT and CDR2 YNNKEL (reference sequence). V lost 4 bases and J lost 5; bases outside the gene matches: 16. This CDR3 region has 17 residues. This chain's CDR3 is CASSPKPTDRWGETQYF. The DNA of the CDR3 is TGTGCCAGCAGCCCCAAACCGACGGACAGGTGGGGGGAGACCCAGTACTTC.

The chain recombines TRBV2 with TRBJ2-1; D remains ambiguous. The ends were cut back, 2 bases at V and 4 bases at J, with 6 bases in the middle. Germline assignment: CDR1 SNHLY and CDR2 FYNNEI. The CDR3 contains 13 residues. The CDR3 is CASSELRYNEQFF. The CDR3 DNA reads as TGTGCCAGCAGTGAACTTCGGTACAATGAGCAGTTCTTC.

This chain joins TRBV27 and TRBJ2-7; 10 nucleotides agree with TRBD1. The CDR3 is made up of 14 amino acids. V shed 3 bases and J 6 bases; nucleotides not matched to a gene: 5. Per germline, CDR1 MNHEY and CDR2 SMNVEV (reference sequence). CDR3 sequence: CASSFGQGEVEQYF. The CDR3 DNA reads TGTGCCAGCAGTTTTGGACAGGGGGAGGTCGAGCAGTACTTC.

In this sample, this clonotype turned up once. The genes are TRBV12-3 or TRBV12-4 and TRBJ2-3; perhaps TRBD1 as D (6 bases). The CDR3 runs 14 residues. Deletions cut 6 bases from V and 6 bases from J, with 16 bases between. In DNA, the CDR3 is TGTGCCAGCAGCCAAACAGGGTTGGTGGATACGCAGTATTTT. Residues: CASSQTGLVDTQYF.